This entry concerns a single TCR beta chain. Trimming pared 4 bases from V and 5 bases from J, leaving 24 bases between. Germline lookup yields CDR1 LGHNA and CDR2 YNFKEQ. The CDR3 has 17 residues. The data stem from a study of blood T cell repertoires in COVID-19. As handled by the study authors: Amplified reference gene primers provided the basis for estimating nucleated cell counts. The data were produced by immunoSEQ multiplex PCR, yet TCRdb's version contains in-frame clones alone and is incomplete. The V and J calls and clone size were taken over from that table, and D and trimming were inferred from the DNA. The profile shows approximately 300,000 clones, approximately 90% of them singletons.

Sequenced material: peripheral blood. J is TRBJ2-7 and V is TRBV4-2; tentative D call: TRBD1 (8 bases). The TCR comes from a woman aged 45-59 years who had recovered from COVID-19. The CDR3 loop reads CASSRGRGDRGSNEQYF. CDR3 coding DNA: TGTGCCAGCAGCCGAGGGAGGGGCGACAGGGGATCCAACGAGCAGTACTTC.